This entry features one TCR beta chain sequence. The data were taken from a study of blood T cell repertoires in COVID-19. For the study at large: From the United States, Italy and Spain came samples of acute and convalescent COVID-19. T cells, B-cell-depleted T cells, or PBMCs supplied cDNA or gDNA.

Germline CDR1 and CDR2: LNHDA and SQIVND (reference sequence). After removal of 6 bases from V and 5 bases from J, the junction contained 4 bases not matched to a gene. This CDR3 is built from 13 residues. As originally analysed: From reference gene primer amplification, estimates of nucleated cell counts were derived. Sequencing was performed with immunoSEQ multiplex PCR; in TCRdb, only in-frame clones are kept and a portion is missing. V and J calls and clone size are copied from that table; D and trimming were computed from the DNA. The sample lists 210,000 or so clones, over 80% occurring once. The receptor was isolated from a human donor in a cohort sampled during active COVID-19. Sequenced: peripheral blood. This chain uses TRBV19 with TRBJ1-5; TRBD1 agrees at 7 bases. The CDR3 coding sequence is TGTGCCAGTAGCCAGGGGGTCGATCAGCCCCAGCATTTT. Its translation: CASSQGVDQPQHF.